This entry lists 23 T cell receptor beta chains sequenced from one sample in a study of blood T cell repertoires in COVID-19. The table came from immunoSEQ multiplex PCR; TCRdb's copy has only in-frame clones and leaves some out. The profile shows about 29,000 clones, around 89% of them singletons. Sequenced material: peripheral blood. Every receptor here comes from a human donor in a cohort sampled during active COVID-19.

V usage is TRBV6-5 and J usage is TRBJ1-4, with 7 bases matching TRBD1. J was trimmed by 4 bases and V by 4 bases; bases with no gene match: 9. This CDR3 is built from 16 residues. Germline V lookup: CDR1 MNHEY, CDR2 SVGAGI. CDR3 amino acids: CASSFPHDRVNEKLFF. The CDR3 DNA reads TGTGCCAGCAGTTTTCCCCATGACAGGGTTAATGAAAAACTGTTTTTT.

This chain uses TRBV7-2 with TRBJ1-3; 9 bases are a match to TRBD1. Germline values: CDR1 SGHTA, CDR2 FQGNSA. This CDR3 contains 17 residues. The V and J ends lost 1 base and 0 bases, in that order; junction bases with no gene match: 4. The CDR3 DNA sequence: TGTGCCAGCAGCTTAGTCGAGACAGGGGGCTCTGGAAACACCATATATTTT. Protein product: CASSLVETGGSGNTIYF.

In DNA form, the CDR3 reads TGCAGCGTTGAAGGACTAGCGGGGGGCACAGATACGCAGTATTTT. This gives the protein CSVEGLAGGTDTQYF. The rearrangement uses TRBV29-1 and TRBJ2-3, with 12 bases that match TRBD2. Germline lookup yields CDR1 SQVTM and CDR2 ANQGSEA. J was trimmed by 1 base and V by 1 base; bases with no gene match: 0. This CDR3 contains 15 residues.

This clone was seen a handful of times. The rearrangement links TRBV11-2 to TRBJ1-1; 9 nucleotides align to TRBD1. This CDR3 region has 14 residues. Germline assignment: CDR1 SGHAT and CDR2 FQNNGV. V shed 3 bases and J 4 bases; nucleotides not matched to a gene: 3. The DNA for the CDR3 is TGTGCCAGCAGCTTGGGACAGGGAAGCACTGAAGCTTTCTTT. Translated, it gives CASSLGQGSTEAFF.

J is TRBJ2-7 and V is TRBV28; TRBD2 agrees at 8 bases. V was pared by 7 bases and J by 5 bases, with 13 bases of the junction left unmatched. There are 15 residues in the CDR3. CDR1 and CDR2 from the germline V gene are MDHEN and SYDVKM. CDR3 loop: CASTPRGGRIHEQYF. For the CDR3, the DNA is TGTGCCAGCACTCCCCGGGGGGGGCGTATCCACGAGCAGTACTTC.

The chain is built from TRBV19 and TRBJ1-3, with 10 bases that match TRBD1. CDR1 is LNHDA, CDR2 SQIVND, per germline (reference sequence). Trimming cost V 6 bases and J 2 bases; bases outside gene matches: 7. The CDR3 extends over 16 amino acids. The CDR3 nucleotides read TGTGCCAGTAGACCAACCGGGACAGGGGCTGGAAACACCATATATTTT. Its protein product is CASRPTGTGAGNTIYF.

This CDR3 reads CASSVQGATTDTQYF. The CDR3 DNA sequence: TGTGCCAGCAGCGTACAGGGGGCTACCACAGATACGCAGTATTTT. The rearrangement uses TRBV7-2 and TRBJ2-3; TRBD1 aligns across 9 bases. The CDR3 runs 15 residues. The V gene end was trimmed by 5 bases and the J gene end by 2 bases; junction bases not matched to a gene: 5. CDR1 SGHTA and CDR2 FQGNSA come from the germline V gene.

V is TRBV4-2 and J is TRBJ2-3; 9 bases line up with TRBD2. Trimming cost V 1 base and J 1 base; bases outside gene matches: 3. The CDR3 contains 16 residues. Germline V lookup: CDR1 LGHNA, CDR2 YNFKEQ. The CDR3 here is CASSQAGGGGTDTQYF. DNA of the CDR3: TGTGCCAGCAGCCAAGCGGGCGGGGGGGGCACAGATACGCAGTATTTT.

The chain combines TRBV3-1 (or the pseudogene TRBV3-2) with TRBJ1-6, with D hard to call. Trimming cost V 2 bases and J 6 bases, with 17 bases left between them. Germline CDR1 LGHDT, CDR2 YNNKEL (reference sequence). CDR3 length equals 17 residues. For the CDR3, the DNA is TGTGCCAGCAGCCAACAGAAGGAGGTCGGGTTTAATTCACCCCTCCACTTT. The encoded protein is CASSQQKEVGFNSPLHF.

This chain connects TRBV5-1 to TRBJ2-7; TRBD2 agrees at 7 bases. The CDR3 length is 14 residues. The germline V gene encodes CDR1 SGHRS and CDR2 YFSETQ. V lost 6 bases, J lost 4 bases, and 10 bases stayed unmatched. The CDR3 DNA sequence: TGCGCCAGCACCTCCTGGGGGGGAGAATACGAGCAGTACTTC. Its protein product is CASTSWGGEYEQYF.

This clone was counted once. The CDR3 is CASSVLGGAGELFF. CDR3 DNA sequence: TGTGCCAGCAGCGTATTAGGGGGAGCCGGGGAGCTGTTTTTT. This chain joins TRBV9 and TRBJ2-2; maybe TRBD1 (6 bases). The CDR3 length is 14 residues. Germline CDR1 and CDR2: SGDLS and YYNGEE. V was shortened by 1 base and J by 6 bases, with 10 bases between the two germline ends.

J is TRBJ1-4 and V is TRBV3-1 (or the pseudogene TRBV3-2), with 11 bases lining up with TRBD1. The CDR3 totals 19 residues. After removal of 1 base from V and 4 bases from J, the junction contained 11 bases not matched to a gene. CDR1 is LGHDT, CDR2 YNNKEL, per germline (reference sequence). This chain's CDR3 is CASSQGGRDRGIFNEKLFF. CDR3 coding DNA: TGTGCCAGCAGCCAAGGAGGCCGGGACAGGGGGATTTTTAATGAAAAACTGTTTTTT.

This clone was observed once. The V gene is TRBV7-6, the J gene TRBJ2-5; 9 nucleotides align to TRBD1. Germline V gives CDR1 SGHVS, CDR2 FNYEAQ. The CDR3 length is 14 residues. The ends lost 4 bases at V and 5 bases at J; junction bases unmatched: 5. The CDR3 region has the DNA TGTGCCAGCAGCTCGGGACAGGGATGGGAGACCCAGTACTTC. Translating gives CASSSGQGWETQYF.

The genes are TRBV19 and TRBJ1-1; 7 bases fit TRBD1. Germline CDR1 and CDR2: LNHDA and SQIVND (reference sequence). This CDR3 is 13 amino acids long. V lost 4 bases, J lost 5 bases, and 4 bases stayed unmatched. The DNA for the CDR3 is TGTGCCAGTAGTAGGGAACAGGGGACTGAAGCTTTCTTT. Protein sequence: CASSREQGTEAFF.

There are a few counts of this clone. DNA of the CDR3: TGTGCCAGCACCAAGCGACGGGGGAATGGCTACACCTTC. Amino acid sequence: CASTKRRGNGYTF. The V gene is TRBV2, the J gene TRBJ1-2; perhaps TRBD1 as D (5 bases). CDR3 size: 13 residues. Germline CDR1 and CDR2: SNHLY and FYNNEI. Trimming shortened V by 7 bases and J by 6 bases, and 15 bases separated the two germline ends.

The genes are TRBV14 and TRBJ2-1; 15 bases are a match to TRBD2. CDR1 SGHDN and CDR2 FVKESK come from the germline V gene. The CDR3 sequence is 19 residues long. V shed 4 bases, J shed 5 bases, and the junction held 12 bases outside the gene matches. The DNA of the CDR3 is TGTGCCAGCAGCCCCGGGACTAGCGGGGGGTCTAGACACCACAATGAGCAGTTCTTC. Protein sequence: CASSPGTSGGSRHHNEQFF.

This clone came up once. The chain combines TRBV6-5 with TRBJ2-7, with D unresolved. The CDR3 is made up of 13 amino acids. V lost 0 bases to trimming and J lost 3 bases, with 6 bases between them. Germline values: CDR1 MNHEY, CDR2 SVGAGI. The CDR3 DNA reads TGTGCCAGCAGTTACTCGGGCAGCTACGAGCAGTACTTC. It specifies CASSYSGSYEQYF.

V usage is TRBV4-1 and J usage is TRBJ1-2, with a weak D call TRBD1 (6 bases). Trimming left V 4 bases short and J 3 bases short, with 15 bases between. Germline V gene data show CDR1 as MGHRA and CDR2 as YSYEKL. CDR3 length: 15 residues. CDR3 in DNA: TGCGCCAGCAGCCGCCAAACAGGGTCGGACTATGGCTACACCTTC. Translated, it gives CASSRQTGSDYGYTF.

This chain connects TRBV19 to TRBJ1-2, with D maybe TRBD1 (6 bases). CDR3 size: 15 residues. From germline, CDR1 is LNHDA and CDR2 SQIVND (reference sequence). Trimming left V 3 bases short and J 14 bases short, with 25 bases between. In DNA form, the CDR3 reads TGTGCCAGTAGTATTTCTTCGCAAGGGGGGGGAAAGTTGACCTTC. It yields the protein CASSISSQGGGKLTF.

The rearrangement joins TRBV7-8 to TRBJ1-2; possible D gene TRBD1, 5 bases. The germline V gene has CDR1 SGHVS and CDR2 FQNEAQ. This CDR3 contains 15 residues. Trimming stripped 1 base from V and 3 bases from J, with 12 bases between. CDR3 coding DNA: TGTGCCAGCAGCTTAGTTCGGGGGGTGGACTATGGCTACACCTTC. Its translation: CASSLVRGVDYGYTF.

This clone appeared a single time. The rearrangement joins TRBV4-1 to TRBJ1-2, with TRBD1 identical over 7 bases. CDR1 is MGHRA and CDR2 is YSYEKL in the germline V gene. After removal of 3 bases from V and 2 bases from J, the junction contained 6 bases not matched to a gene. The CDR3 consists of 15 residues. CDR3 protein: CASSQDDRDNYGYTF. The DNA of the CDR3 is TGCGCCAGCAGCCAGGATGACAGGGACAACTATGGCTACACCTTC.

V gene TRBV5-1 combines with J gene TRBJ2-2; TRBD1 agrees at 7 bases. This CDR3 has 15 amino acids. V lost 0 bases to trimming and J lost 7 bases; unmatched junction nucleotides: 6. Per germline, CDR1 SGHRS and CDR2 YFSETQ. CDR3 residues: CASSLAAGGNGELFF. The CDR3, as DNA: TGCGCCAGCAGCTTGGCGGCAGGGGGTAACGGGGAGCTGTTTTTT.

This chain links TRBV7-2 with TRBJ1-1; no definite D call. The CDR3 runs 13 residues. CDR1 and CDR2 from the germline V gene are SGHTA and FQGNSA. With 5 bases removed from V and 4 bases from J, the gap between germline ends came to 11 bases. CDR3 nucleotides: TGTGCCAGCAGCCCCCGGGTTCTCACTGAAGCTTTCTTT. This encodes CASSPRVLTEAFF.